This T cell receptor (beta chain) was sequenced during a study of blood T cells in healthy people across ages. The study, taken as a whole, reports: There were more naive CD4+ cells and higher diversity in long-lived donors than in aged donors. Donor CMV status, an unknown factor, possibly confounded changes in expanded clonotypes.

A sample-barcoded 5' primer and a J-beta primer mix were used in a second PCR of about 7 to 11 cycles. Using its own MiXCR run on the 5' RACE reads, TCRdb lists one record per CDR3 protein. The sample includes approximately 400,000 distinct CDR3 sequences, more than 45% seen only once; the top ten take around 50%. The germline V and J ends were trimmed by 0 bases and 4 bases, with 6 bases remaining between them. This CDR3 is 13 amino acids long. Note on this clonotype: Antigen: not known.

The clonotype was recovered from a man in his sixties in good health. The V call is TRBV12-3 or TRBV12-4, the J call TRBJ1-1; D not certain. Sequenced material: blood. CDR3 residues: CASSLAMGTEAFF. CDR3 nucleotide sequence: TGTGCCAGCAGTTTAGCAATGGGCACTGAAGCTTTCTTT.